This TCR beta chain was observed in a study of CXCR3-negative and CXCR3-positive naive CD8 T cells. The authors made the TRB cDNA libraries by 5' RACE using UMI labels. TCRdb reworked the 5' RACE reads into one entry per CDR3 protein, no DNA. Here the sample table reports over 45,000 distinct CDR3 sequences. General study points: Whereas memory cells differed, naive CXCR3-negative and CXCR3-positive cells shared similar TRBV-TRBJ usage.

Turning to this clonotype: The antigen is not known.

Germline CDR1 MDHEN, CDR2 SYDVKM. This CDR3 comprises 16 residues. The sample comprised naive CXCR3- CD8+ T cells from blood. Subset of the sample: CD45RO-CCR7+CD27+CD95- naive CD8+ T cells lacking CXCR3 (TNR3-). This rearrangement joins TRBV28 to TRBJ1-4; TCRdb designates TRBD1, a call that cannot be tested without DNA. The clonotype originates from a human donor in good health. Some clones in this sample may be carry-over from other donors' samples. This chain's CDR3 is CASSLPDRGRGEKLFF.